The 26 T cell receptor beta chains below were found in one sample sequenced in a study of pediatric ulcerative colitis. This table comes from immunoSEQ multiplex PCR, and its TCRdb copy is limited to in-frame clones, with some not included. The data contain under 45,000 clones, around four fifths of them singletons. The sample taken for sequencing was blood. These receptors were taken from a girl aged 10 to 17 with moderate ulcerative colitis.

This chain links TRBV19 with TRBJ2-7, with 7 bases lining up with TRBD1. In germline, CDR1 is LNHDA, CDR2 SQIVND (reference sequence). Unmatched junction bases numbered 2, after V lost 3 bases and J lost 3 bases. CDR3 size: 13 residues. The CDR3 nucleotides are TGTGCCAGTAGTATGGCAGGGGGCTACGAGCAGTACTTC. Encoded protein: CASSMAGGYEQYF.

The genes are TRBV7-9 and TRBJ1-1; 9 bases are a match to TRBD1. The germline gives CDR1 SEHNR, CDR2 FQNEAQ (reference sequence). This CDR3 comprises 14 residues. Trimming at V came to 5 bases and at J to 5 bases, leaving 6 bases not matched to a gene. Here the CDR3 DNA reads TGTGCCAGCAGCCGGCGGACAGGGGCGACTGAAGCTTTCTTT. Its protein is CASSRRTGATEAFF.

The rearrangement joins TRBV4-1 to TRBJ1-4; TRBD1 aligns across 7 bases. After removal of 1 base from V and 6 bases from J, the junction contained 5 bases not matched to a gene. CDR1 and CDR2 (germline): MGHRA, YSYEKL. The CDR3 is 15 residues long. The CDR3 DNA reads TGCGCCAGCAGCCAAGCCTCCGGGACAGATGAAAAACTGTTTTTT. It translates to CASSQASGTDEKLFF.

This clone came up a few times. The J gene is TRBJ1-3, the V gene TRBV4-1, with a tentative D call TRBD1 (5 bases). There are 19 residues in the CDR3. V was clipped by 0 bases and J by 0 bases, with 18 bases between them. Germline-derived CDR1 and CDR2 are MGHRA and YSYEKL. The CDR3 DNA sequence: TGCGCCAGCAGCCAAGAAACACAGGCCATCAGCTACTCTGGAAACACCATATATTTT. Translated, it gives CASSQETQAISYSGNTIYF.

The genes are TRBV13 and TRBJ2-2; D remains ambiguous. Germline-derived CDR1 and CDR2 are PRHDT and FYEKMQ (reference sequence). Trimming pared 3 bases from V and 0 bases from J, leaving 8 bases between. The CDR3 has 15 residues. The CDR3 protein is CASSLDGANTGELFF. In DNA, the CDR3 is TGTGCCAGCAGCTTGGACGGCGCGAACACCGGGGAGCTGTTTTTT.

CDR3 DNA: TGTGCCAGCAGACCCACAGAGGATCTACCATATGGCTACACCTTC. It is translated as CASRPTEDLPYGYTF. The rearrangement uses TRBV6-5 and TRBJ1-2; D not resolved. CDR1 and CDR2 from the germline V gene are MNHEY and SVGAGI. With 6 bases removed from V and 5 bases from J, the gap between germline ends came to 19 bases. The CDR3 length is 15 residues.

The chain couples TRBV29-1 to TRBJ2-2; 11 bases align to TRBD1. The CDR3 contains 14 residues. V lost 7 bases, J lost 0 bases, and 1 base stayed unmatched. Germline CDR1 is SQVTM and CDR2 is ANQGSEA. The CDR3 DNA is TGCAGCGGGGGACAGGGGGCGAACACCGGGGAGCTGTTTTTT. Amino acid sequence: CSGGQGANTGELFF.

This clone was seen a single time. The chain employs TRBV6-5 and TRBJ1-1; 9 nucleotides align to TRBD1. The V gene's germline CDR1 is MNHEY and CDR2 SVGAGI. The length of the CDR3 is 14 residues. Trimming at V came to 7 bases and at J to 2 bases, leaving 5 bases not matched to a gene. CDR3 in DNA: TGTGCCAGCATCCCGACAGGGGGTAACACTGAAGCTTTCTTT. It encodes CASIPTGGNTEAFF.

The chain is built from TRBV19 and TRBJ1-2; possibly TRBD1 for D (5 bases). CDR3 length: 13 residues. Germline lookup yields CDR1 LNHDA and CDR2 SQIVND (reference sequence). V gave up 9 bases and J gave up 3 bases, with 14 bases separating them. This CDR3 reads CASRAGVHYGYTF. CDR3 coding DNA: TGTGCCAGCAGGGCGGGGGTACACTATGGCTACACCTTC.

V and J are TRBV15 and TRBJ2-4, with D possibly being TRBD2 (6 bases). Germline-derived CDR1 and CDR2 are LNHNV and YYDKDF (reference sequence). V lost 0 bases, J lost 8 bases, and 17 bases lay in between. The CDR3 sequence is 16 residues long. CDR3: CATSRDAQGGVDIQYF. CDR3 in DNA: TGTGCCACCAGCAGAGATGCGCAAGGAGGGGTGGACATTCAGTACTTC.

J is TRBJ1-1 and V is TRBV5-1; TRBD1 agrees at 8 bases. The CDR3 has 15 amino acids. The germline V gene has CDR1 SGHRS and CDR2 YFSETQ. The J segment lost 5 bases and the V segment lost 4 bases, leaving 10 bases of the junction unmatched. The CDR3 reads CASSKRQGRITEAFF. In DNA form, the CDR3 reads TGCGCCAGCAGCAAACGACAGGGGAGAATTACTGAAGCTTTCTTT.

V and J are TRBV30 and TRBJ1-4; 9 bases are a match to TRBD1. With 0 bases clipped from V and 8 bases from J, the junction kept 4 bases outside the gene matches. The CDR3 runs 14 residues. CDR1 GTSNPN and CDR2 SVGIG come from the germline V gene (reference sequence). CDR3 in DNA: TGTGCCTGGAGTGTCGAGGACAGGGGCGAAAAACTGTTTTTT. It translates to CAWSVEDRGEKLFF.

CDR3 sequence: CASSVGTSGTDEQFF. CDR3 bases: TGTGCCAGCAGCGTGGGGACTAGCGGGACCGATGAGCAGTTCTTC. This chain connects TRBV9 to TRBJ2-1; 13 bases are a match to TRBD2. The germline V gene encodes CDR1 SGDLS and CDR2 YYNGEE. CDR3 length equals 15 residues. Losses at the gene ends were 2 bases for V and 8 bases for J; bases not matched to a gene: 4.

The rearrangement joins TRBV6-6 to TRBJ1-1; D is undetermined. The CDR3 contains 14 residues. V lost 5 bases and J lost 4, with 14 bases in between. The germline V gene has CDR1 MNHNY and CDR2 SVGAGI (reference sequence). CDR3 sequence reads: CASSRRAQPTEAFF. DNA for the CDR3: TGTGCCAGCAGTCGCCGGGCCCAACCCACTGAAGCTTTCTTT.

The chain is built from TRBV18 and TRBJ2-7; 8 bases line up with TRBD2. The germline V gene encodes CDR1 KGHSH and CDR2 LQKENI. The CDR3 loop spans 15 amino acids. V was pared by 2 bases and J by 4 bases, with 7 bases of the junction left unmatched. The CDR3 nucleotides read TGTGCCAGCTCACCAACCGGGATAGCGGGGTACGAGCAGTACTTC. As protein: CASSPTGIAGYEQYF.

The chain carries TRBV7-8 and TRBJ2-7; no reliable D call. Germline-derived CDR1 and CDR2 are SGHVS and FQNEAQ. The CDR3 has 15 residues. V gave up 2 bases and J gave up 5 bases, with 16 bases separating them. In DNA form, the CDR3 reads TGTGCCAGCAGCTTATCCCGGCTAGGGCCCCACGAGCAGTACTTC. Translated, it gives CASSLSRLGPHEQYF.

V and J are TRBV7-6 and TRBJ1-1; TRBD1 matches at 9 bases. The CDR3 is made up of 13 amino acids. Germline V gives CDR1 SGHVS, CDR2 FNYEAQ. Trimming removed 5 bases from V and 13 bases from J; junction bases left unmatched: 11. CDR3 in amino acids: CASSQIPTGGGFF. CDR3 nucleotide sequence: TGTGCCAGCAGCCAAATACCTACAGGGGGCGGTTTCTTT.

The gene calls are TRBV5-1 and TRBJ1-3; TRBD1 matches at 8 bases. Unmatched junction bases numbered 9, after V lost 2 bases and J lost 11 bases. The length of the CDR3 is 14 residues. CDR1 is SGHRS and CDR2 is YFSETQ in the germline V gene. As DNA, the CDR3 is TGCGCCAGCAGCTTCGGCTCAGGGGGCAAGCCCATATATTTT. Translating it yields CASSFGSGGKPIYF.

The V and J genes are TRBV14 and TRBJ2-7, with D uncertain. V shed 0 bases and J shed 1 base, with 7 bases lying between them. CDR3 length: 14 amino acids. CDR1 is SGHDN and CDR2 is FVKESK in the germline V gene. CDR3 sequence reads: CASSQDLTSYEQYF. CDR3 nucleotide sequence: TGTGCCAGCAGCCAAGATCTCACGTCCTACGAGCAGTACTTC.

CDR3 sequence: CASSELAGGRPHEQYF. CDR3 coding DNA: TGCGCCAGCAGTGAGTTGGCAGGGGGGCGCCCCCACGAGCAGTACTTC. The V call is TRBV10-1, the J call TRBJ2-7; perhaps TRBD1 as D (7 bases). The V end was cut by 1 base, the J end by 5 bases, with 18 bases between. The CDR3 totals 16 residues. CDR1 and CDR2 (germline): WNHNN, SYGVQD (reference sequence).

CDR3 residues: CASSPRQGAYEQYF. The CDR3 bases are TGTGCCAGCTCACCACGACAGGGGGCGTACGAGCAGTACTTC. The genes are TRBV18 and TRBJ2-7, with 10 bases aligning to TRBD1. Looked up from germline, CDR1 is KGHSH and CDR2 is LQKENI. J was trimmed by 4 bases and V by 1 base; bases with no gene match: 1. CDR3 size: 14 residues. The whole variable domain, filled in from reference TRBV18 and TRBJ2-7, reads NAGVMQNPRHLVRRRGQEARLRCSPMKGHSHVYWYRQLPEEGLKFMVYLQKENIIDESGMPKERFSAEFPKEGPSILRIQQVVRGDSAAYFCASSPRQGAYEQYFGPGTRLTVT.

The V call is TRBV10-3, the J call TRBJ1-1, with D tentatively TRBD1 (5 bases). Germline CDR1 reads ENHRY; CDR2 reads SYGVKD. V lost 2 bases, J lost 1 base, and 11 bases lay in between. The CDR3 consists of 15 residues. CDR3 nucleotides: TGTGCCATCAGTGAGGAGGGGCTGGGGAACACTGAAGCTTTCTTT. This encodes CAISEEGLGNTEAFF.

The chain links TRBV6-5 to TRBJ2-5; a possible D gene is TRBD1 (6 bases). The germline CDR1 and CDR2 sequences are MNHEY and SVGAGI. V lost 2 bases and J 2 bases, leaving 12 bases between the germline ends. This CDR3 region has 15 residues. The CDR3 nucleotides are TGTGCCAGCAGTTACGGCAGGGGAACACAAGAGACCCAGTACTTC. Amino acid sequence: CASSYGRGTQETQYF.

The chain carries TRBV28 and TRBJ2-1; the match to TRBD2 covers 7 bases. Germline lookup yields CDR1 MDHEN and CDR2 SYDVKM. There are 15 residues in the CDR3. Trimming at V came to 4 bases and at J to 5 bases, leaving 8 bases not matched to a gene. The CDR3: CASSSYRDYNNEQFF. CDR3 bases: TGTGCCAGCAGTTCCTACCGGGACTATAACAATGAGCAGTTCTTC. Full variable domain (outside the CDR3, taken from reference TRBV28 and TRBJ2-1): DVKVTQSSRYLVKRTGEKVFLECVQDMDHENMFWYRQDPGLGLRLIYFSYDVKMKEKGDIPEGYSVSREKKERFSLILESASTNQTSMYLCASSSYRDYNNEQFFGPGTRLTVL.

The chain links TRBV5-1 to TRBJ1-2; D possibly corresponds to TRBD1 (6 bases). The length of the CDR3 is 12 residues. Germline V gene sequence: CDR1 SGHRS, CDR2 YFSETQ. Trimming cost V 7 bases and J 6 bases, with 13 bases left between them. The CDR3 sequence is CASVGQNDGYTF. CDR3 nucleotides: TGCGCCAGCGTTGGACAGAACGATGGCTACACCTTC.

The DNA for the CDR3 is TGTGCCAGCACTCCTCTCCGGCGGGCTAGCGGGAGGGACTACAATGAGCAGTTCTTC. It yields the protein CASTPLRRASGRDYNEQFF. The rearrangement links TRBV28 to TRBJ2-1; 12 bases fit TRBD2. With V trimmed by 7 bases and J by 3 bases, 16 bases remained unmatched. This CDR3 is 19 amino acids long. The germline V gene has CDR1 MDHEN and CDR2 SYDVKM.